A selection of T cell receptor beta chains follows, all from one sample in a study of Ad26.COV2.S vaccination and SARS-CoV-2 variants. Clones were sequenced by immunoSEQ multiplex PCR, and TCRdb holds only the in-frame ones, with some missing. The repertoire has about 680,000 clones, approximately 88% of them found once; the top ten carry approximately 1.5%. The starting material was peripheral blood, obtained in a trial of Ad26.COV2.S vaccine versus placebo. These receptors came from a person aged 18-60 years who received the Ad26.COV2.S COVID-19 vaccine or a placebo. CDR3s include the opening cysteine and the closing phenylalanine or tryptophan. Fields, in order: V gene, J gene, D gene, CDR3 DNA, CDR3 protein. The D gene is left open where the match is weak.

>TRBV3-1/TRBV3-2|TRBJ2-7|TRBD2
TGTGCCAGCAGCCAAGCTCTCGGGGGAGGGCCCTCCTACGAGCAGTACTTC
CASSQALGGGPSYEQYF
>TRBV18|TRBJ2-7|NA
TGTGCCAGCTCACCTTCCAGGGGTTACGAGCAGTACTTC
CASSPSRGYEQYF
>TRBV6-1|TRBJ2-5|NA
TGTGCCAGCAGTGAAGGGTTGTCCCGGGAGACCCAGTACTTC
CASSEGLSRETQYF
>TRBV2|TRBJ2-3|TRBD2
TGTGCCAGCAGCGGTAGAGCGGGAGGGACAGATACGCAGTATTTT
CASSGRAGGTDTQYF
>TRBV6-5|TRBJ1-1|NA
TGTGCCAGCAGAAGAGCTCCGGGACAAACGCCCGAAGCTTTCTTT
CASRRAPGQTPEAFF
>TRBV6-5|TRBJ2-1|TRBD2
TGTGCCAGCAGAACGCCCGGGGGGGTCCACAATGAGCAGTTCTTC
CASRTPGGVHNEQFF
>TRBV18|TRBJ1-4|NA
TGTGCCAGCTCCCCAAGGGCCCCAAGGGAAAAACTGTTTTTT
CASSPRAPREKLFF
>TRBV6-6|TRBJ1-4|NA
TGTGCCAGCTCGGGGGCCAATGAAAAACTGTTTTTT
CASSGANEKLFF
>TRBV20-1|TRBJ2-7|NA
TGCAGCGGGGGGCACGGGTACGAGCAGTACTTC
CSGGHGYEQYF
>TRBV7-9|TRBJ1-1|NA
TGTGCCAGCAGCTTACAAAACACTGAAGCTTTCTTT
CASSLQNTEAFF